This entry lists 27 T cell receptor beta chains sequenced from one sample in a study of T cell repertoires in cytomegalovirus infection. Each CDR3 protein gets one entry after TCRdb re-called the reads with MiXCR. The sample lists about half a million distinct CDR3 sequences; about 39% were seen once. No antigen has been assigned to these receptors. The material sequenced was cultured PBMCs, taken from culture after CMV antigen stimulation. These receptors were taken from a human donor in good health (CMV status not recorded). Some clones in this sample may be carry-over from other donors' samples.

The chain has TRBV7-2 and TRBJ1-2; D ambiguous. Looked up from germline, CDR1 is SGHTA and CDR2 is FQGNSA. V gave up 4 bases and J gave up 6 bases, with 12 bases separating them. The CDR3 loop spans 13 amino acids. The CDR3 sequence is CASSSGGYNGYTF. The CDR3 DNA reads TGTGCCAGCAGCTCGGGAGGGTACAATGGCTACACCTTC.

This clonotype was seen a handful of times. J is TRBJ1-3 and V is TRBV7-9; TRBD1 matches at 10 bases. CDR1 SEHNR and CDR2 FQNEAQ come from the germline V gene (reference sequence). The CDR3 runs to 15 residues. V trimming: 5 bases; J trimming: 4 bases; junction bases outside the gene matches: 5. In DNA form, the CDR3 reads TGTGCCAGCAGCCCACCGGGACAGGGGGGAAACACCATATATTTT. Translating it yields CASSPPGQGGNTIYF.

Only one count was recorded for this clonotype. The CDR3 DNA follows: TGTGCCAGCAGCCCGGGGGGGGCAAGTCACGAGCAGTACTTC. It is translated as CASSPGGASHEQYF. The rearrangement links TRBV7-9 to TRBJ2-7, with TRBD2 identical over 8 bases. The ends lost 5 bases at V and 5 bases at J; junction bases unmatched: 8. The CDR3 has 14 amino acids. Per germline, CDR1 SEHNR and CDR2 FQNEAQ (reference sequence).

CDR3 sequence (DNA): TGCAGTGCCTTTGGGGCAAACGAGCAGTACTTC. Residues: CSAFGANEQYF. This chain joins TRBV20-1 and TRBJ2-7; possibly TRBD1 for D (5 bases). Between the trimmed V and J ends, which lost 6 bases and 5 bases, there was a span of 11 bases. This CDR3 spans 11 amino acids. Germline V gene data show CDR1 as DFQATT and CDR2 as SNEGSKA (reference sequence).

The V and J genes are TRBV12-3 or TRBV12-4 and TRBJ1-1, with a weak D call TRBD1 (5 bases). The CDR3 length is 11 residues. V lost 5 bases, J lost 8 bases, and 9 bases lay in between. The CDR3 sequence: CASSGGLEAFF. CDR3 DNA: TGTGCCAGCAGTGGGGGTCTAGAAGCTTTCTTT.

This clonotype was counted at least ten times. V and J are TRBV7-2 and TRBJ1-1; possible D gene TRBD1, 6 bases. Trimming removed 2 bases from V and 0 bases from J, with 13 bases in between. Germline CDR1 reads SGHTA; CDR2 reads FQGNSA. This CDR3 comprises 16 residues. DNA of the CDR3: TGTGCCAGCAGCTTATTTGATCCAGGGGTGAACACTGAAGCTTTCTTT. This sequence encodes CASSLFDPGVNTEAFF.

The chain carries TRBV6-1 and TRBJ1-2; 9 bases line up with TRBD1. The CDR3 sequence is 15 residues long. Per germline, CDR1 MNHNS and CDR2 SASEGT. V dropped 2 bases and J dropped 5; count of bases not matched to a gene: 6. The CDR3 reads CASSEFKGQGYGYTF. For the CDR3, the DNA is TGTGCCAGCAGTGAATTTAAGGGACAGGGATATGGCTACACCTTC.

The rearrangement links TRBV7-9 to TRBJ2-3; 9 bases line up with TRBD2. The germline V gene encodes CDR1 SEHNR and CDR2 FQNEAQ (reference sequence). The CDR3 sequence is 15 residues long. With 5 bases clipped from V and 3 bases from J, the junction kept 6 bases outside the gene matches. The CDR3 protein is CASSRTSEGTDTQYF. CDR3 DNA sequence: TGTGCCAGCAGCCGGACTAGCGAGGGAACAGATACGCAGTATTTT.

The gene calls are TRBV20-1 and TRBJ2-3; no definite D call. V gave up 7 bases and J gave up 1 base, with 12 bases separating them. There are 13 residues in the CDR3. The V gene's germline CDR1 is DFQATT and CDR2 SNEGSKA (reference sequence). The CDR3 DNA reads TGCAGTGAAAGGCTTCCGGGCACAGATACGCAGTATTTT. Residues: CSERLPGTDTQYF.

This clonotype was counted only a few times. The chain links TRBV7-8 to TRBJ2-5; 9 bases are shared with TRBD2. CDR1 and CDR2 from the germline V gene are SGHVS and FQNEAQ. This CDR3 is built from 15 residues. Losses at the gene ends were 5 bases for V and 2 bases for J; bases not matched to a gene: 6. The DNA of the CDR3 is TGTGCCAGCAGCCCAACTAGCGGGCGGCAAGAGACCCAGTACTTC. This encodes CASSPTSGRQETQYF.

CDR3 DNA sequence: TGTGCCAGCAGCCCCGACAGGGCCACTGAAGCTTTCTTT. Translating gives CASSPDRATEAFF. This chain joins TRBV12-3 or TRBV12-4 and TRBJ1-1; the match to TRBD1 covers 7 bases. V shed 6 bases, J shed 4 bases, and the junction held 5 bases outside the gene matches. The CDR3 contains 13 residues.

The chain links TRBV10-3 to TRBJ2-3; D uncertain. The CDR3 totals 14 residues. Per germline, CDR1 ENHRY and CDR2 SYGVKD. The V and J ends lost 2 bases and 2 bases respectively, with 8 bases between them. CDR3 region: CAISEGQSTDTQYF. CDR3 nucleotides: TGTGCCATCAGTGAGGGGCAATCCACAGATACGCAGTATTTT.

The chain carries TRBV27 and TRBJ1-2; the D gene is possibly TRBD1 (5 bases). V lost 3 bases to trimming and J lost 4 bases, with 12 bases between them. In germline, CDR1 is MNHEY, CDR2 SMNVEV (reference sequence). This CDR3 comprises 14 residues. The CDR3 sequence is CASSLKGPSYGYTF. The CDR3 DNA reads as TGTGCCAGCAGTTTGAAGGGACCGTCCTATGGCTACACCTTC.

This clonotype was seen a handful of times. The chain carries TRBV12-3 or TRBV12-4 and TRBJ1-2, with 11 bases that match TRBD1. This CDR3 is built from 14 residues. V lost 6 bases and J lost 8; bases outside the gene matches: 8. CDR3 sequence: CASSTGTGGTGYTF. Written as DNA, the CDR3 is TGTGCCAGCAGCACCGGGACAGGGGGGACCGGCTACACCTTC.

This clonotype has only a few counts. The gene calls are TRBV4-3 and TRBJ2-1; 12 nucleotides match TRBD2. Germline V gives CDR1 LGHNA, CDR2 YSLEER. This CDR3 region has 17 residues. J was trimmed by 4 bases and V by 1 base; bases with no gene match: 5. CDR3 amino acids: CASSQGSSGRAYNEQFF. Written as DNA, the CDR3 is TGCGCCAGCAGCCAAGGATCTAGCGGGAGGGCTTACAATGAGCAGTTCTTC.

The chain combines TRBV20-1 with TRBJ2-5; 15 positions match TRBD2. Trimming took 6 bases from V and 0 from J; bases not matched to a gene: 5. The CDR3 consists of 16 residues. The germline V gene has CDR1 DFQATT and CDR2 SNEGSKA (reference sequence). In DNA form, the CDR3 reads TGCAGTGCCCCGGGACTAGCGGGGGGCTACCAAGAGACCCAGTACTTC. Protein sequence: CSAPGLAGGYQETQYF.

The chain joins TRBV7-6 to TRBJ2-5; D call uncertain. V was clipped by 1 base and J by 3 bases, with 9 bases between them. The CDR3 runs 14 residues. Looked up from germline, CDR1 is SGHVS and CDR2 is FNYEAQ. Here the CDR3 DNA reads TGTGCCAGCAGCTTAGACGGCGGTAAAGAGACCCAGTACTTC. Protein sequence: CASSLDGGKETQYF.

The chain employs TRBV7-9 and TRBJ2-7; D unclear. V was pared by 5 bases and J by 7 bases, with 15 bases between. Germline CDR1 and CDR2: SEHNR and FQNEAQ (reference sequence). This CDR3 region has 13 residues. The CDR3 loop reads CASSRMGLGEQYF. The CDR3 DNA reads TGTGCCAGCAGCAGGATGGGTTTGGGTGAGCAGTACTTC.

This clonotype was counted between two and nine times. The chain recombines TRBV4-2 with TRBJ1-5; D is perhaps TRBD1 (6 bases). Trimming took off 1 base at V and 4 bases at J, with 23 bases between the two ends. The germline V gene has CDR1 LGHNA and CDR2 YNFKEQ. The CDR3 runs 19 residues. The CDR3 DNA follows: TGTGCCAGCAGCCAAGTGACTAGAGTCGGAAGACAGGCGAATCAGCCCCAGCATTTT. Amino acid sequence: CASSQVTRVGRQANQPQHF.

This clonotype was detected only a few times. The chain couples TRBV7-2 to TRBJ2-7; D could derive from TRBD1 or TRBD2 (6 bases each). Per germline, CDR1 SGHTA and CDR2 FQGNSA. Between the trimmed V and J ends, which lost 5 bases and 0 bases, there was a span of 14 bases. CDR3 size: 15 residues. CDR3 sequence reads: CASSRLGGPSYEQYF. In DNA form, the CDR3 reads TGTGCCAGCAGCAGACTAGGGGGTCCCTCCTACGAGCAGTACTTC.

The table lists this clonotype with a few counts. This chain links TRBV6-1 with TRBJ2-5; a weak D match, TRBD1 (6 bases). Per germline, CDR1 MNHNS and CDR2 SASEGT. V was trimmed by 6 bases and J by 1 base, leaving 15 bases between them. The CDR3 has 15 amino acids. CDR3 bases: TGTGCCAGCAGACGAACCCAACAGGGCCAAGAGACCCAGTACTTC. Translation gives CASRRTQQGQETQYF.

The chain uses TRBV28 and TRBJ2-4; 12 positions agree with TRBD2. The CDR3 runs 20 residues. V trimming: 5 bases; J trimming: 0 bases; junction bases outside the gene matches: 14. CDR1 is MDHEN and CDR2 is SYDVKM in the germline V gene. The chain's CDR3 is CASSPVKASGGAGAKNIQYF. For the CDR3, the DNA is TGTGCCAGCAGTCCCGTAAAGGCTAGCGGGGGGGCCGGAGCCAAAAACATTCAGTACTTC. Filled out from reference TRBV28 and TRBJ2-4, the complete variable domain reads DVKVTQSSRYLVKRTGEKVFLECVQDMDHENMFWYRQDPGLGLRLIYFSYDVKMKEKGDIPEGYSVSREKKERFSLILESASTNQTSMYLCASSPVKASGGAGAKNIQYFGAGTRLSVL.

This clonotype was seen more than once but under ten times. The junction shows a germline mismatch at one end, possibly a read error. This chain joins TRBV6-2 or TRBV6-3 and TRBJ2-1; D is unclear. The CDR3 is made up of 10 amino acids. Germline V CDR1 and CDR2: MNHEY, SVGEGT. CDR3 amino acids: CASSNNEQFF. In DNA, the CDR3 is TGTGCCAGCTCCAACAATGAGCAGTTCTTC.

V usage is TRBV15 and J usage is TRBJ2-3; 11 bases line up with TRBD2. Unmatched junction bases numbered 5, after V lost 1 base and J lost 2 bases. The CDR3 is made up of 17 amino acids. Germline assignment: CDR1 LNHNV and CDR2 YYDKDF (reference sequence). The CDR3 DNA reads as TGTGCCACCAGCAGAGGGGGACTAGCGGACCTCACAGATACGCAGTATTTT. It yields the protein CATSRGGLADLTDTQYF.

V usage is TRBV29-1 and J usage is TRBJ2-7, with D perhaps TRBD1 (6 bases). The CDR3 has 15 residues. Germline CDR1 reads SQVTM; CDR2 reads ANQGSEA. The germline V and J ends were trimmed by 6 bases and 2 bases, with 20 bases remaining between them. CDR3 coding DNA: TGCAGCGTCGTGACAGGTTTCATAGCCCCCTACGAGCAGTACTTC. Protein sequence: CSVVTGFIAPYEQYF.

The CDR3 region is CSARLDGYNEQFF. The CDR3 DNA reads as TGCAGTGCTCGACTGGACGGTTACAATGAGCAGTTCTTC. This sequence joins TRBV20-1 and TRBJ2-1; D remains unclear. CDR3 length: 13 residues. Trimming removed 5 bases from V and 4 bases from J, with 12 bases in between. Germline V lookup: CDR1 DFQATT, CDR2 SNEGSKA (reference sequence).

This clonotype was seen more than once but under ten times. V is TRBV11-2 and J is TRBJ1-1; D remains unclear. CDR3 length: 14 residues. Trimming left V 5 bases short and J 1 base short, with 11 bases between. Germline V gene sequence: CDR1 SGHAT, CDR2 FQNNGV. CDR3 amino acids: CASSPDSANTEAFF. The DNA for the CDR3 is TGTGCCAGCAGCCCCGATTCCGCGAACACTGAAGCTTTCTTT.